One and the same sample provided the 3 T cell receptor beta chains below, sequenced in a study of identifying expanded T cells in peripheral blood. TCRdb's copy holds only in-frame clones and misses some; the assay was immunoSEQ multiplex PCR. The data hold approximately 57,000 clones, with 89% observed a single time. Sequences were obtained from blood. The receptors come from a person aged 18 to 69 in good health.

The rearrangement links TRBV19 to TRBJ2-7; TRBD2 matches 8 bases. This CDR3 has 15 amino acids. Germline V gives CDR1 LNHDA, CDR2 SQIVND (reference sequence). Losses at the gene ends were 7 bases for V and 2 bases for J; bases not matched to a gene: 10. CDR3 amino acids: CASTFRGGRTYEQYF. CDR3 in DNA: TGTGCCAGTACCTTTAGGGGCGGGAGGACCTACGAGCAGTACTTC. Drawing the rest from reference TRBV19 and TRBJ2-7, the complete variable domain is DGGITQSPKYLFRKEGQNVTLSCEQNLNHDAMYWYRQDPGQGLRLIYYSQIVNDFQKGDIAEGYSVSREKKESFPLTVTSAQKNPTAFYLCASTFRGGRTYEQYFGPGTRLTVT.

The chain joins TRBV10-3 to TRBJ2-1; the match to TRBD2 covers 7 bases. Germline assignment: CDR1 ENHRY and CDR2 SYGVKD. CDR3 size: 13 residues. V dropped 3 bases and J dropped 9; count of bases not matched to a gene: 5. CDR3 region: CAISDRGRTEQFF. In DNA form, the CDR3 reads TGTGCCATCAGTGATCGCGGGAGAACTGAGCAGTTCTTC.

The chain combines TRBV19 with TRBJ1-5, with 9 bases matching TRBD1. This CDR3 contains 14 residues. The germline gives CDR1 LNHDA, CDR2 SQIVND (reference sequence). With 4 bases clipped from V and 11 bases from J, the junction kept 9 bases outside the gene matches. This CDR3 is CASSRTGEPQTQHF. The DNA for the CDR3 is TGTGCCAGTAGTAGGACAGGGGAGCCACAGACCCAGCATTTT. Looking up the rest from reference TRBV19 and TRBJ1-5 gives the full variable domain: DGGITQSPKYLFRKEGQNVTLSCEQNLNHDAMYWYRQDPGQGLRLIYYSQIVNDFQKGDIAEGYSVSREKKESFPLTVTSAQKNPTAFYLCASSRTGEPQTQHFGDGTRLSIL.